Shown below are 6 T cell receptor beta chains from a single sample sequenced in a study of T-cell memory formation after mild COVID-19. From the 5' RACE reads, TCRdb called clonotypes with MiXCR, one entry per CDR3 protein. The sample lists almost 45,000 distinct CDR3 sequences, around 6.1% occurring once. Source material: PBMCs or a T cell subset sorted from them (not recorded which). All receptors derive from an adult who had mild COVID-19 (a few samples of this study predate the infection). Cell type and time point are not known.

Note on this clonotype: This sequence may be a read error, since a much larger clone differs from it by one base. J is TRBJ1-2 and V is TRBV20-1, with a tentative D call TRBD1 (5 bases). From germline, CDR1 is DFQATT and CDR2 SNEGSKA (reference sequence). The CDR3 has 11 residues. CDR3 nucleotides: TGCAGTGCTAGGGGAGGGGATGGCTACATCTTC. It is translated as CSARGGDGYIF.

This clonotype was seen ten or more times. This rearrangement joins TRBV7-2 to TRBJ2-6; the D gene is possibly TRBD2 (6 bases). The V gene lost 5 bases and the J gene lost 4 bases, with 15 bases spanning the gap. This CDR3 comprises 16 residues. Germline assignment: CDR1 SGHTA and CDR2 FQGNSA. CDR3 DNA: TGTGCCAGCAGCATCTGGGCGGGGTCAGGGGCCAACGTCCTGACTTTC. It specifies CASSIWAGSGANVLTF.

This clonotype was seen many times. The chain uses TRBV5-1 and TRBJ2-3; TRBD2 matches at 9 bases. V shed 1 base, J shed 2 bases, and the junction held 2 bases outside the gene matches. Germline V CDR1 and CDR2: SGHRS, YFSETQ. The CDR3 consists of 15 residues. The CDR3 is CASSLSGRNTDTQYF. The CDR3 DNA is TGCGCCAGCAGCTTGAGCGGGAGGAACACAGATACGCAGTATTTT.

This clonotype has only a few counts. The chain is built from TRBV20-1 and TRBJ2-1; possibly TRBD2 for D (6 bases). This CDR3 is 13 amino acids long. Looked up from germline, CDR1 is DFQATT and CDR2 is SNEGSKA (reference sequence). Trimming removed 7 bases at V and 3 bases at J, with 13 bases between. DNA for the CDR3: TGCAGTGTTCGGGGGTCTTACTACAATGAGCAGTTCTTC. This gives the protein CSVRGSYYNEQFF.

In its sample, this clonotype was seen a few times. The chain combines TRBV2 with TRBJ2-2, with 8 bases matching TRBD2. This CDR3 has 16 residues. V shed 5 bases, J shed 0 bases, and the junction held 5 bases outside the gene matches. Germline loops: CDR1 SNHLY, CDR2 FYNNEI. In DNA, the CDR3 is TGTGCCAGCAGTCGCACTAGCGGAGCGAACACCGGGGAGCTGTTTTTT. This sequence encodes CASSRTSGANTGELFF.

This clonotype showed up many times. The chain employs TRBV6-6 and TRBJ2-5; 7 bases are shared with TRBD1. The CDR3 covers 14 residues. V lost 2 bases to trimming and J lost 5 bases; unmatched junction nucleotides: 5. Germline-derived CDR1 and CDR2 are MNHNY and SVGAGI (reference sequence). CDR3 coding DNA: TGTGCCAGCAGTTACCCGGGCAGGGGGGAGACCCAGTACTTC. Its protein product is CASSYPGRGETQYF.